Each of the 16 T cell receptor beta chains below was sequenced from the same sample in a study of monozygotic twins with inflammatory bowel disease. TCRdb reanalyzed the 5' RACE reads, giving one entry per CDR3 protein sequence and no DNA. This table lists approximately 400,000 distinct CDR3 sequences. The specimen sequenced was blood. These TCRs come from a human donor with ulcerative colitis or Crohn's disease, or a healthy co-twin of an affected twin (not recorded which).

The chain links TRBV7-9 to TRBJ1-2; TCRdb proposes TRBD1, but this gene call is untestable without DNA. The length of the CDR3 is 13 residues. Germline values: CDR1 SEHNR, CDR2 FQNEAQ (reference sequence). The CDR3 here is CASSFLGARGYTF.

The rearrangement links TRBV7-9 to TRBJ2-7; TCRdb lists TRBD1, though no DNA is available to test this call. The CDR3 extends over 11 amino acids. Germline assignment: CDR1 SEHNR and CDR2 FQNEAQ (reference sequence). The CDR3 reads CVLIVGTTQYF.

V is TRBV28 and J is TRBJ2-3; TCRdb names TRBD2, which stays unverified in the absence of DNA. Looked up from germline, CDR1 is MDHEN and CDR2 is SYDVKM. This CDR3 has 14 residues. The CDR3 loop reads CASSLEAPRDTQYF.

CDR3 sequence: CASSHSESGTSGMYEQYF. The chain couples TRBV4-3 to TRBJ2-7; TCRdb names TRBD2, which stays unverified in the absence of DNA. The CDR3 runs 18 residues. Germline V CDR1 and CDR2: LGHNA, YSLEER.

The rearrangement uses TRBV2 and TRBJ1-2. CDR1 is SNHLY and CDR2 is FYNNEI in the germline V gene. This CDR3 is 13 amino acids long. The CDR3: CASVEGKHYGYTF.

This sequence joins TRBV20-1 and TRBJ2-3; TCRdb's D call of TRBD1 is untestable without DNA. Per the germline V gene, CDR1 is DFQATT and CDR2 is SNEGSKA (reference sequence). The CDR3 contains 14 residues. The CDR3 region is CAPTDSDFTDTQYF.

This chain connects TRBV7-9 to TRBJ1-1. CDR1 and CDR2 (germline): SEHNR, FQNEAQ (reference sequence). The CDR3 extends over 16 amino acids. The CDR3 spells CASSKGDLPVNTEAFF. Full variable domain (remainder filled in from reference TRBV7-9 and TRBJ1-1): DTGVSQNPRHKITKRGQNVTFRCDPISEHNRLYWYRQTLGQGPEFLTYFQNEAQLEKSRLLSDRFSAERPKGSFSTLEIQRTEQGDSAMYLCASSKGDLPVNTEAFFGQGTRLTVV.

The chain couples TRBV12-3 or TRBV12-4 to TRBJ1-1. This CDR3 spans 13 amino acids. The CDR3 spells CASSLSSPSEAFF.

The J gene is TRBJ1-1, the V gene TRBV12-3 or TRBV12-4; TCRdb designates TRBD1, a call that cannot be tested without DNA. The CDR3 has 14 residues. The CDR3 loop reads CASRRDSMNTEAFF.

The chain is built from TRBV5-1 and TRBJ1-2; TCRdb gives TRBD1 as the D gene, but with no DNA this cannot be confirmed. Germline assignment: CDR1 SGHRS and CDR2 YFSETQ. The CDR3 consists of 14 residues. The CDR3 sequence: CASSPGQGAYGYTF.

The chain links TRBV5-1 to TRBJ2-7; absent DNA, TCRdb's TRBD1 call cannot be checked. Germline V gives CDR1 SGHRS, CDR2 YFSETQ. This CDR3 has 14 amino acids. CDR3: CASSAPAGSYEQYF.

The chain couples TRBV19 to TRBJ2-1. The CDR3 has 15 amino acids. The germline V gene encodes CDR1 LNHDA and CDR2 SQIVND (reference sequence). This chain's CDR3 is CASSIDWSSYNEQFF.

V and J are TRBV11-2 and TRBJ1-5; TCRdb gives TRBD1 as the D gene, but with no DNA this cannot be confirmed. The CDR3 is made up of 18 amino acids. Germline assignment: CDR1 SGHAT and CDR2 FQNNGV. Here the CDR3 reads CASSLEAHRGRRGQPQHF. Complete variable domain (other parts from reference TRBV11-2 and TRBJ1-5): EAGVAQSPRYKIIEKRQSVAFWCNPISGHATLYWYQQILGQGPKLLIQFQNNGVVDDSQLPKDRFSAERLKGVDSTLKIQPAKLEDSAVYLCASSLEAHRGRRGQPQHFGDGTRLSIL.

V gene TRBV4-1 combines with J gene TRBJ2-1. CDR3 size: 13 residues. CDR1 is MGHRA, CDR2 YSYEKL, per germline. This CDR3 is CASSQVDEDEQFF.

This chain uses TRBV7-8 with TRBJ1-5; the D call from TCRdb, TRBD1, cannot be confirmed without DNA. The CDR3 extends over 14 amino acids. Germline V gene data show CDR1 as SGHVS and CDR2 as FQNEAQ. The CDR3 protein is CASSLGSGDEPQHF. The full variable domain, rest sourced from reference TRBV7-8 and TRBJ1-5, is GAGVSQSPRYKVAKRGQDVALRCDPISGHVSLFWYQQALGQGPEFLTYFQNEAQLDKSGLPSDRFFAERPEGSVSTLKIQRTQQEDSAVYLCASSLGSGDEPQHFGDGTRLSIL.

The V and J genes are TRBV3-1 and TRBJ2-7; TCRdb gives TRBD1 as the D gene, but with no DNA this cannot be confirmed. CDR3 length: 12 residues. Germline CDR1 reads LGHDT; CDR2 reads YNNKEL (reference sequence). CDR3 in amino acids: CASSFTGYEQYF.